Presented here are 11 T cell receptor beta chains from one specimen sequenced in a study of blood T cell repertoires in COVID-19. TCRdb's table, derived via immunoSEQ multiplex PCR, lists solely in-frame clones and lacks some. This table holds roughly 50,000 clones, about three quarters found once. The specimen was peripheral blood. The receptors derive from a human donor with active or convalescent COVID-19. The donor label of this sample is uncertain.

The CDR3 is CASSDRREGANVLTF. The CDR3 DNA is TGTGCCAGCAGTGACCGGAGGGAGGGGGCCAACGTCCTGACTTTC. The gene calls are TRBV6-4 and TRBJ2-6, with D perhaps matching TRBD2 (6 bases). Germline assignment: CDR1 MRHNA and CDR2 SNTAGT. The CDR3 is 15 residues long. The V and J ends lost 2 bases and 4 bases respectively, with 9 bases between them.

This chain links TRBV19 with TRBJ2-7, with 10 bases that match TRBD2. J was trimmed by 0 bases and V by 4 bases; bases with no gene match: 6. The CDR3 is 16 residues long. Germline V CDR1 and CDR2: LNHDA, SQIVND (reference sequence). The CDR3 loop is CASSTSGRRNSYEQYF. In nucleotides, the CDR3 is TGTGCCAGTAGTACTAGCGGGAGAAGGAACTCCTACGAGCAGTACTTC.

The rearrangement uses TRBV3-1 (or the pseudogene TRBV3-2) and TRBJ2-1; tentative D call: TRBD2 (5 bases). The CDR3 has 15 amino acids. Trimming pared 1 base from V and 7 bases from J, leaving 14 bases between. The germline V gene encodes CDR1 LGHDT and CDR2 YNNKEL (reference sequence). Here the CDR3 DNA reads TGTGCCAGCAGCCAAGTCCTGCTAGCTGGGAATGAGCAGTTCTTC. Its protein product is CASSQVLLAGNEQFF.

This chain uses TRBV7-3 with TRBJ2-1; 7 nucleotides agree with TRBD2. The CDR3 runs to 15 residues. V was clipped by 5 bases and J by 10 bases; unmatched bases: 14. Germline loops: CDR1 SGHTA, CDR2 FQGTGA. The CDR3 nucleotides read TGTGCCAGCAGCCTCGAGCGGGGCGGGACCCCAGAGCAGTTCTTC. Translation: CASSLERGGTPEQFF.

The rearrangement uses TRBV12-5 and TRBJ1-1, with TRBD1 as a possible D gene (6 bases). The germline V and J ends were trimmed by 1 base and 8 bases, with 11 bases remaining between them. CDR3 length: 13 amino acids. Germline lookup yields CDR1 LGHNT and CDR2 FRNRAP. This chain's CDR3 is CASGLGAQGEAFF. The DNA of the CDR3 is TGTGCTAGTGGTTTGGGGGCTCAGGGGGAAGCTTTCTTT.

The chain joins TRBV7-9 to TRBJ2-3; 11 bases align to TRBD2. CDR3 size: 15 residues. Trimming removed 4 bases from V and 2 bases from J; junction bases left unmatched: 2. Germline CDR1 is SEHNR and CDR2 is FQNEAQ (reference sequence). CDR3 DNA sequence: TGTGCCAGCAGCTCGGGACTAGCGGTCACAGATACGCAGTATTTT. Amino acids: CASSSGLAVTDTQYF.

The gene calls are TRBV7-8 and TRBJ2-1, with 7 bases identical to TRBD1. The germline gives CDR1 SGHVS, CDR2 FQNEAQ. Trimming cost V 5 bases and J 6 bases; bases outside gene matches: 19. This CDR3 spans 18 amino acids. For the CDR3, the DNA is TGTGCCAGCAGCCCCCGCATGGAAAGAACAGGGGTTCGCAATGAGCAGTTCTTC. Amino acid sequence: CASSPRMERTGVRNEQFF. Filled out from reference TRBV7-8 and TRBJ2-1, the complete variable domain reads GAGVSQSPRYKVAKRGQDVALRCDPISGHVSLFWYQQALGQGPEFLTYFQNEAQLDKSGLPSDRFFAERPEGSVSTLKIQRTQQEDSAVYLCASSPRMERTGVRNEQFFGPGTRLTVL.

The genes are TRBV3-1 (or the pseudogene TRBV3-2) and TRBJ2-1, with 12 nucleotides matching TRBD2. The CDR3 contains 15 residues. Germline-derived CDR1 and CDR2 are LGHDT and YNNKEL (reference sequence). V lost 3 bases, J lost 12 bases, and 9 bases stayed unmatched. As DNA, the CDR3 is TGTGCCAGCAGCCATCCCGCCCTACTAGCGGGAGGGCAGTTCTTC. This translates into CASSHPALLAGGQFF.

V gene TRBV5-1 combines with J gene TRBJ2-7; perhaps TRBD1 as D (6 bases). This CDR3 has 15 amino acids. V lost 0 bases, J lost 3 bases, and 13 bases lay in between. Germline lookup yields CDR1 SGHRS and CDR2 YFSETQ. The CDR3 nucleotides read TGCGCCAGCAGCTTGGCTACAGGGTCTCTCTACGAGCAGTACTTC. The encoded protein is CASSLATGSLYEQYF.

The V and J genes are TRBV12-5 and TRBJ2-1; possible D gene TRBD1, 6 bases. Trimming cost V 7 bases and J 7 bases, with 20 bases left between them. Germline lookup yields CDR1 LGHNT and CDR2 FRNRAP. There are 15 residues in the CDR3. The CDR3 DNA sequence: TGTGCTAGTGCCAAGGGGGATCCTACGGGTAATGAGCAGTTCTTC. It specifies CASAKGDPTGNEQFF.

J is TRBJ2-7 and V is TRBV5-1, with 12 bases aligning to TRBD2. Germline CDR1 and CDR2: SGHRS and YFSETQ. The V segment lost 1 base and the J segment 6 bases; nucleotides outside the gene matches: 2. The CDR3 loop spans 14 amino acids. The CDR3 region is CASSLRLAGAEQYF. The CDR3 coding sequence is TGCGCCAGCAGCTTGAGACTAGCGGGAGCCGAGCAGTACTTC.